This T cell receptor beta chain was recorded in a study of shared clonotypes between healthy human individuals. Study summary: Every donor yielded three CD4 naive, three CD4 memory, two CD8 naive and one CD8 memory plate.

Measured with immunoSEQ multiplex PCR; TCRdb has only the in-frame clones, and not every one. The top ten clones hold approximately 1.5% of a sample with some 1 million clones, about 76% of them seen once. Looked up from germline, CDR1 is MNHEY and CDR2 is SMNVEV (reference sequence). V lost 5 bases to trimming and J lost 4 bases, with 21 bases between them. The CDR3 runs 18 residues. Sequenced input: memory CD4+ T cells sorted from blood. As to subset: CD45RA-negative fraction. This chain uses TRBV27 with TRBJ2-6, with D maybe TRBD1 (6 bases). The clonotype comes from a man aged 18 to 35 in good health. CDR3: CASSRDTGGVGGANVLTF. The DNA of the CDR3 is TGTGCCAGCAGTCGGGACACTGGTGGCGTGGGAGGGGCCAACGTCCTGACTTTC.